This T cell receptor beta chain was identified during a study of CD8 T cells in ankylosing spondylitis. Study outcomes and limitations: Past studies reported some motif variants in reactive arthritis synovial fluid and blood. A TCR beta motif of fewer than 10 highly homologous variants seemed to mark ankylosing spondylitis blood.

5'-RACE, quantitative and with molecular barcodes, yielded the TCR beta libraries. Via MiXCR, TCRdb re-called the 5' RACE reads, giving one row per CDR3 protein. This sample carries roughly 7,000 distinct CDR3 sequences, 2.5% to 3% of them seen once, and the ten largest clones take more than 35%. The V gene's germline CDR1 is SGDLS and CDR2 YYNGEE. The CDR3 runs 15 residues. Trimming removed 0 bases at V and 6 bases at J, with 13 bases between. This clonotype appeared many times. What it binds is unknown. The TCR sequence derives from a female donor with ankylosing spondylitis or in good health (not recorded which). The chain employs TRBV9 and TRBJ2-1, with a weak D call TRBD2 (6 bases). The source material was blood, either unsorted or a sorted T cell fraction (not recorded which). Here the CDR3 DNA reads TGTGCCAGCAGCGTAGTGGGGGGAGATTCCAATGAGCAGTTCTTC. Protein product: CASSVVGGDSNEQFF.